The sequence of this T cell receptor beta chain was determined in a study of T-cell memory formation after mild COVID-19. TCRdb independently ran MiXCR on the 5' RACE reads; one entry per CDR3 protein. The sample has about 190,000 distinct CDR3 sequences, around 16% seen once. Only a few counts were recorded for this clonotype. Trimming removed 5 bases at V and 0 bases at J, with 5 bases between. The CDR3 totals 13 residues. The germline gives CDR1 SGHTA, CDR2 FQGNSA. The chain has TRBV7-2 and TRBJ1-3; D gene uncertain. Sequencing was carried out using PBMCs or a T cell subset sorted from them (not recorded which). The TCR originated in an adult woman who had mild COVID-19 (a few samples of this study predate the infection). Cell type and time point are not known. The CDR3 bases are TGTGCCAGCAGCCTGGCCTCTGGAAACACCATATATTTT. This translates into CASSLASGNTIYF.